This passage covers 30 T cell receptor beta chains from one sample sequenced in a study of cytomegalovirus exposure and HLA in healthy donors. The primer mix had 60 Vbeta and 13 Jbeta primers. The method was immunoSEQ multiplex PCR; TCRdb's version includes in-frame clones alone and lacks a portion of them. The sample contains about 160,000 clones, around 80% of which appear only once. Sample: PBMCs. The receptor set was obtained from a male donor in good health and CMV-seropositive.

The V call is TRBV6-5, the J call TRBJ1-1, with TRBD1 as a possible D gene (5 bases). The CDR3 consists of 14 residues. V was cut by 7 bases and J by 4 bases, with 16 bases left in between. The V gene's germline CDR1 is MNHEY and CDR2 SVGAGI. The CDR3 loop is CASTSSGGITEAFF. The CDR3 nucleotides read TGTGCCAGCACCAGCTCCGGGGGAATCACTGAAGCTTTCTTT.

The J gene is TRBJ2-1, the V gene TRBV7-2; possible D gene TRBD2, 5 bases. Germline loops: CDR1 SGHTA, CDR2 FQGNSA. Trimming stripped 5 bases from V and 4 bases from J, with 21 bases between. The CDR3 loop spans 17 amino acids. The CDR3 is CASSRVSTSGVYNEQFF. The CDR3 DNA sequence: TGTGCCAGCAGCCGAGTATCGACCAGCGGAGTTTACAATGAGCAGTTCTTC.

The CDR3 protein is CASSFSPGRREDYGYTF. The CDR3 coding sequence is TGTGCCAGCAGCTTTTCCCCGGGACGCCGGGAGGACTATGGCTACACCTTC. The chain recombines TRBV5-6 with TRBJ1-2; weak D call: TRBD1 (5 bases). The germline V gene encodes CDR1 SGHDT and CDR2 YYEEEE. CDR3 length equals 17 residues. V lost 2 bases, J lost 3 bases, and 20 bases lay in between. The variable domain in full, with the rest retrieved from reference TRBV5-6 and TRBJ1-2, is DAGVTQSPTHLIKTRGQQVTLRCSPKSGHDTVSWYQQALGQGPQFIFQYYEEEERQRGNFPDRFSGHQFPNYSSELNVNALLLGDSALYLCASSFSPGRREDYGYTFGSGTRLTVV.

This chain uses TRBV4-1 with TRBJ2-7; 9 bases agree with TRBD2. The germline CDR1 and CDR2 sequences are MGHRA and YSYEKL. V shed 4 bases, J shed 4 bases, and the junction held 8 bases outside the gene matches. The CDR3 covers 15 residues. The CDR3 region has the DNA TGCGCCAGCAGCCCCGGACTAGCGAGCAATTACGAGCAGTACTTC. Translated, it gives CASSPGLASNYEQYF.

The table lists this clone with a few counts. The chain employs TRBV28 and TRBJ1-1, with TRBD1 identical over 9 bases. The CDR3 contains 14 residues. CDR1 is MDHEN, CDR2 SYDVKM, per germline. V was clipped by 7 bases and J by 2 bases; unmatched bases: 5. The DNA for the CDR3 is TGTGCCAGCAAGACAGGGGGGTTTAACACTGAAGCTTTCTTT. It specifies CASKTGGFNTEAFF. The whole variable domain, filled in from reference TRBV28 and TRBJ1-1, reads DVKVTQSSRYLVKRTGEKVFLECVQDMDHENMFWYRQDPGLGLRLIYFSYDVKMKEKGDIPEGYSVSREKKERFSLILESASTNQTSMYLCASKTGGFNTEAFFGQGTRLTVV.

This clone was recorded a few times. This chain joins TRBV5-1 and TRBJ2-3, with 11 nucleotides matching TRBD2. Germline-derived CDR1 and CDR2 are SGHRS and YFSETQ. V trimming: 3 bases; J trimming: 5 bases; junction bases outside the gene matches: 8. This CDR3 comprises 16 residues. In DNA, the CDR3 is TGCGCCAGCAGCTCATCTAGCGGGGGGTCTCTAGATACGCAGTATTTT. It translates to CASSSSSGGSLDTQYF.

This clone has a single count. This chain joins TRBV6-5 and TRBJ1-5, with D maybe TRBD1 (6 bases). CDR3 length: 14 residues. Trimming removed 5 bases at V and 0 bases at J, with 8 bases between. CDR1 is MNHEY, CDR2 SVGAGI, per germline. The CDR3 DNA reads as TGTGCCAGCAGTATACAGGGTAGCAATCAGCCCCAGCATTTT. Residues: CASSIQGSNQPQHF.

This sequence joins TRBV5-1 and TRBJ1-2; D may be TRBD1 (6 bases). Trimming left V 0 bases short and J 8 bases short, with 17 bases between. This CDR3 contains 15 residues. Germline CDR1 and CDR2: SGHRS and YFSETQ. The CDR3 reads CASSLAPGVQGGYTF. DNA of the CDR3: TGCGCCAGCAGCTTGGCTCCAGGCGTCCAGGGGGGCTACACCTTC.

CDR3 in DNA: TGTGCCAGCTCACCCGCATTGACAAGTAACACTGAAGCTTTCTTT. It translates to CASSPALTSNTEAFF. This rearrangement joins TRBV18 to TRBJ1-1; D gene ambiguous. Germline CDR1 is KGHSH and CDR2 is LQKENI. The CDR3 runs 15 residues. Trimming left V 3 bases short and J 2 bases short, with 13 bases between.

The V and J genes are TRBV5-6 and TRBJ2-6; TRBD1 matches at 7 bases. V was clipped by 4 bases and J by 4 bases; unmatched bases: 8. Germline CDR1 reads SGHDT; CDR2 reads YYEEEE. This CDR3 has 16 residues. CDR3 sequence (DNA): TGTGCCAGCAGCGTCTCAGGGGGAGCGGGGGCCAACGTCCTGACTTTC. Amino acids: CASSVSGGAGANVLTF.

The chain is built from TRBV18 and TRBJ2-2, with 8 bases matching TRBD1. Germline-derived CDR1 and CDR2 are KGHSH and LQKENI. This CDR3 has 16 amino acids. With V trimmed by 6 bases and J by 7 bases, 13 bases remained unmatched. The CDR3: CASSQPGQGAFGELFF. Here the CDR3 DNA reads TGTGCCAGCTCCCAACCGGGGCAGGGGGCCTTCGGGGAGCTGTTTTTT.

V usage is TRBV28 and J usage is TRBJ2-1; D is possibly TRBD2 (6 bases). V was trimmed by 3 bases and J by 7 bases, leaving 19 bases between them. Per the germline V gene, CDR1 is MDHEN and CDR2 is SYDVKM. The CDR3 spans 16 residues. The CDR3 loop is CASSLPARGRKNEQFF. The CDR3 nucleotides read TGTGCCAGCAGTTTGCCCGCTCGGGGGAGGAAAAATGAGCAGTTCTTC.

With regard to this clone: A junction boundary mismatches the germline segment, possibly from a read error. The chain recombines TRBV6-5 with TRBJ2-6; tentatively, D is TRBD1 (5 bases). Germline lookup yields CDR1 MNHEY and CDR2 SVGAGI. This CDR3 is 15 amino acids long. The chain's CDR3 is CASSYSPSGANGLTF. In DNA form, the CDR3 reads TGTGCCAGCAGTTACTCCCCATCTGGGGCCAACGGCCTGACTTTC.

This chain connects TRBV19 to TRBJ2-5, with TRBD1 matching 7 bases. TRBJ2-7 explains the end of the DNA better; the J call may be wrong. The CDR3 runs to 12 residues. Germline V gives CDR1 LNHDA, CDR2 SQIVND (reference sequence). The CDR3 reads CAIIYRGNEQYF. DNA of the CDR3: TGTGCCATTATATACAGGGGCAACGAGCAGTACTTC.

This chain links TRBV13 with TRBJ1-1; D is unresolved. Germline lookup yields CDR1 PRHDT and CDR2 FYEKMQ (reference sequence). The CDR3 length is 12 residues. V lost 7 bases and J lost 1, with 7 bases in between. The CDR3 protein is CASTRGNTEAFF. In nucleotides, the CDR3 is TGTGCCAGCACGCGGGGGAACACTGAAGCTTTCTTT.

This clone was seen once. V and J are TRBV30 and TRBJ1-5; TRBD1 matches at 9 bases. J was trimmed by 1 base and V by 7 bases; bases with no gene match: 2. Germline loops: CDR1 GTSNPN, CDR2 SVGIG (reference sequence). There are 13 residues in the CDR3. This CDR3 is CALGQGSNQPQHF. Written as DNA, the CDR3 is TGTGCCTTGGGACAGGGCAGCAATCAGCCCCAGCATTTT.

In this sample, this clone turned up once. Different DNA sequences within this sample yield the same CDR3. The V and J genes are TRBV29-1 and TRBJ2-7; TRBD2 matches 7 bases. Germline V gene data show CDR1 as SQVTM and CDR2 as ANQGSEA. CDR3 length: 15 residues. Trimming at V came to 0 bases and at J to 2 bases, leaving 7 bases not matched to a gene. CDR3: CSVEEGVSGAYEQYF. The CDR3 DNA follows: TGCAGCGTTGAAGAGGGTGTCAGCGGGGCCTACGAGCAGTACTTC.

The chain has TRBV27 and TRBJ1-1, with D possibly matching TRBD1 (6 bases). Per germline, CDR1 MNHEY and CDR2 SMNVEV (reference sequence). The CDR3 is made up of 14 amino acids. Trimming pared 6 bases from V and 5 bases from J, leaving 16 bases between. CDR3 amino acids: CASSAWAGATEAFF. The DNA of the CDR3 is TGTGCCAGCAGCGCCTGGGCAGGGGCGACTGAAGCTTTCTTT.

The chain uses TRBV27 and TRBJ1-2; D uncertain. Germline CDR1 MNHEY, CDR2 SMNVEV (reference sequence). The CDR3 contains 13 residues. Trimming shortened V by 2 bases and J by 5 bases, and 9 bases separated the two germline ends. The chain's CDR3 is CASSLRGLYGYTF. CDR3 nucleotides: TGTGCCAGCAGTTTACGTGGCTTATATGGCTACACCTTC.

This clone was found a few times. The CDR3 loop is CSVGGLYGYTF. CDR3 DNA sequence: TGCAGCGTCGGGGGACTCTATGGCTACACCTTC. The chain recombines TRBV29-1 with TRBJ1-2; D is perhaps TRBD1 (5 bases). This CDR3 has 11 amino acids. V shed 6 bases and J shed 4 bases, with 9 bases lying between them. The germline V gene encodes CDR1 SQVTM and CDR2 ANQGSEA.

J is TRBJ2-7 and V is TRBV6-5; D perhaps matches TRBD1 (5 bases). The germline V gene has CDR1 MNHEY and CDR2 SVGAGI. Trimming stripped 6 bases from V and 5 bases from J, with 14 bases between. CDR3 length equals 13 residues. The DNA of the CDR3 is TGTGCCAGCAGGGGTAGGGGTGTCCACGAGCAGTACTTC. This encodes CASRGRGVHEQYF.

This clone was recorded a few times. The chain recombines TRBV29-1 with TRBJ2-5, with D possibly TRBD2 on 5 matching bases. CDR1 is SQVTM, CDR2 ANQGSEA, per germline. Between the trimmed V and J ends, which lost 8 bases and 3 bases, there was a span of 10 bases. There are 11 residues in the CDR3. CDR3 in DNA: TGCAGCTGTACCGGGGAAGAGACCCAGTACTTC. Protein product: CSCTGEETQYF.

The genes are TRBV4-1 and TRBJ2-2, with D perhaps matching TRBD1 (6 bases). V was trimmed by 6 bases and J by 3 bases, leaving 8 bases between them. Germline CDR1 is MGHRA and CDR2 is YSYEKL. CDR3 size: 13 residues. The CDR3 region is CASRYRDTGELFF. As DNA, the CDR3 is TGCGCCAGCAGGTACAGGGACACCGGGGAGCTGTTTTTT.

V is TRBV28 and J is TRBJ2-7, with TRBD2 matching over 9 bases. CDR3 size: 14 residues. Germline assignment: CDR1 MDHEN and CDR2 SYDVKM. Trimming cost V 6 bases and J 3 bases; bases outside gene matches: 6. The CDR3 coding sequence is TGTGCCAGCAGCCTTCCGACTAGCGGCTACGAGCAGTACTTC. Amino acids: CASSLPTSGYEQYF.

This chain connects TRBV5-5 to TRBJ1-2, with TRBD1 identical over 7 bases. V lost 6 bases to trimming and J lost 8 bases; unmatched junction nucleotides: 19. The V gene's germline CDR1 is SGHKS and CDR2 YYEKEE (reference sequence). This CDR3 region has 16 residues. This CDR3 is CASNVVPRQGGEGYTF. The CDR3 DNA sequence: TGTGCCAGCAACGTCGTCCCGAGACAGGGCGGCGAGGGCTACACCTTC. Full variable domain (rest looked up from reference TRBV5-5 and TRBJ1-2): DAGVTQSPTHLIKTRGQQVTLRCSPISGHKSVSWYQQVLGQGPQFIFQYYEKEERGRGNFPDRFSARQFPNYSSELNVNALLLGDSALYLCASNVVPRQGGEGYTFGSGTRLTVV.

J is TRBJ2-3 and V is TRBV2; unclear D gene. The CDR3 consists of 15 residues. The germline V gene has CDR1 SNHLY and CDR2 FYNNEI. Trimming removed 3 bases at V and 0 bases at J, with 10 bases between. The DNA for the CDR3 is TGTGCCAGCAGTGAGCAGTCGACTAGCACAGATACGCAGTATTTT. As protein: CASSEQSTSTDTQYF.

The chain recombines TRBV19 with TRBJ2-3; 7 bases map to TRBD1. Germline V CDR1 and CDR2: LNHDA, SQIVND (reference sequence). The CDR3 runs to 16 residues. V dropped 3 bases and J dropped 1; count of bases not matched to a gene: 7. The CDR3 DNA reads TGTGCCAGTAGTATGAACAGGGGAGACCGCACAGATACGCAGTATTTT. It encodes CASSMNRGDRTDTQYF.

The chain uses TRBV25-1 and TRBJ2-3; 8 bases are shared with TRBD1. V lost 5 bases and J lost 4; bases outside the gene matches: 11. The CDR3 runs to 16 residues. CDR1 and CDR2 (germline): MGHDK, SYGVNS. CDR3 amino acids: CASSKRQGSLADTQYF. The CDR3 coding sequence is TGTGCCAGCAGTAAGAGACAGGGGAGTTTGGCAGATACGCAGTATTTT.

CDR3 protein: CASSRPPMGQGYPGELFF. The CDR3 DNA follows: TGCGCCAGCAGCCGCCCCCCCATGGGACAGGGGTATCCCGGGGAGCTGTTTTTT. The chain couples TRBV4-3 to TRBJ2-2, with 10 nucleotides matching TRBD1. Trimming at V came to 4 bases and at J to 6 bases, leaving 14 bases not matched to a gene. The CDR3 consists of 18 residues. CDR1 and CDR2 from the germline V gene are LGHNA and YSLEER.

The gene calls are TRBV27 and TRBJ2-2; TRBD1 agrees at 8 bases. Germline assignment: CDR1 MNHEY and CDR2 SMNVEV (reference sequence). The V segment lost 8 bases and the J segment 0 bases; nucleotides outside the gene matches: 2. The CDR3 extends over 14 amino acids. Here the CDR3 DNA reads TGTGCCAGCGACAGGGGCCCGAACACCGGGGAGCTGTTTTTT. Translation: CASDRGPNTGELFF.